This is a list of T cell receptor beta chains from one sample in a study of blood T cell repertoires in COVID-19. The repertoire was sequenced with immunoSEQ multiplex PCR; TCRdb's copy has only in-frame clones and lacks some. Altogether 150,000 to 200,000 clones are present, around 79% being singletons, with the ten largest covering around 6%. The material sequenced was peripheral blood. These receptor sequences come from a woman aged 35 to 49 with COVID-19, enrolled during active disease. Both conserved end residues are part of each CDR3. A D gene is named only where the DNA matches it firmly. Clone size is not always given. Where it is, it says once, few, many or a class for expanded clones.

>TRBJ2-1|TRBD1|many|TRBV29-1|10
TGCAGCGTAGCAGGGGGCGAGCAGTTCTTC
CSVAGGEQFF
>TRBJ1-2|.|.|TRBV4-2|14
TGTGCCAGCAGCCAAGGAGGTAGGGAGGAGGGCTACACCTTC
CASSQGGREEGYTF
>TRBJ1-4|TRBD1|.|TRBV6-6|15
TGTGCCAGCAGTTACTCGACAGGGGTTAATGAAAAACTGTTTTTT
CASSYSTGVNEKLFF
>TRBJ1-6|.|.|TRBV12-3/TRBV12-4|12
TGTGCCAGCAGTTTTAATAATTCACCCCTCCACTTT
CASSFNNSPLHF
>TRBJ1-5|.|.|TRBV6-6|16
TGTGCCAGCAGTACCCTCCAGGGAACCCCCAATCAGCCCCAGCATTTT
CASSTLQGTPNQPQHF
>TRBJ1-5|.|.|TRBV6-2/TRBV6-3|17
TGTGCCAGCAGTTACCACCCTTCCCATGGGAGGGATCAGCCCCAGCATTTT
CASSYHPSHGRDQPQHF
>TRBJ2-2|TRBD2|.|TRBV28|16
TGTGCCAGCAGTTTGGGAGGGTTGGGACCCACCGGGGAGCTGTTTTTT
CASSLGGLGPTGELFF
>TRBJ2-6|.|.|TRBV27|16
TGTGCCAGCGAGGGACTTTATACTTCTGGGGCCAACGTCCTGACTTTC
CASEGLYTSGANVLTF
>TRBJ1-4|TRBD1|.|TRBV25-1|15
TGTGCCAGCAGAGCGGACAGGGGGCGAAATGAAAAACTGTTTTTT
CASRADRGRNEKLFF
>TRBJ1-4|.|.|TRBV6-6|14
TGTGCCAGCAACCTCCAGGGATCTAATGAAAAACTGTTTTTT
CASNLQGSNEKLFF